Below are 2 T cell receptor beta chains sequenced from a single sample in a study of radiotherapy plus CTLA-4 blockade in lung cancer. Generated by immunoSEQ multiplex PCR, the TCRdb table keeps only in-frame clones and is missing some. The repertoire has more than 40,000 clones, around nine tenths of them found once; the top ten carry almost 8%. The sample in question was peripheral blood, obtained from a patient treated with radiotherapy plus ipilimumab. These receptors were collected from a human donor with non-small cell lung cancer whose response to radiotherapy plus ipilimumab could not be evaluated.

This chain links TRBV4-2 with TRBJ2-7; D perhaps matches TRBD2 (6 bases). Trimming removed 0 bases at V and 2 bases at J, with 17 bases between. The CDR3 totals 17 residues. Germline CDR1 reads LGHNA; CDR2 reads YNFKEQ. The CDR3 nucleotides read TGTGCCAGCAGCCAAGAGGGTAGCGGCCTGGGGACCTACGAGCAGTACTTC. This sequence encodes CASSQEGSGLGTYEQYF.

This clone showed up just once. The gene calls are TRBV6-1 and TRBJ1-4; no clear D gene. Germline V lookup: CDR1 MNHNS, CDR2 SASEGT. V was shortened by 3 bases and J by 5 bases, with 10 bases between the two germline ends. This CDR3 contains 14 residues. The CDR3 DNA reads TGTGCCAGCAGTGATGGTAGGAGGAATGAAAAACTGTTTTTT. Its protein is CASSDGRRNEKLFF.